A selection of T cell receptor beta chains follows, all from one sample in a study of blood T cell repertoires in COVID-19. Sequenced by immunoSEQ multiplex PCR; TCRdb stores in-frame clones only, minus some. The sample includes 220,000 or so clones, nearly 90% of them seen just once. The sequencing sample was made of PBMCs or T cells enriched from blood (not recorded which). These receptors were obtained from a man aged 25-45 years who had been exposed to COVID-19. CDR3s include the opening cysteine and the closing phenylalanine or tryptophan. D genes are given only for firm matches. A row's size may be missing; if present it is once, few, many or a size class.

j_call v_call clone_size d_call cdr3_nt cdr3_aa
TRBJ2-7 TRBV27 - - TGTGCCAGCAGTTTCCGGACAGAGCTCTACGAGCAGTACTTC CASSFRTELYEQYF
TRBJ1-1 TRBV19 - TRBD1 TGTGCCAGTAGTATCCAGGGGGCGGTCACTGAAGCTTTCTTT CASSIQGAVTEAFF
TRBJ2-6 TRBV9 - TRBD1 TGTGCCAGCAGCGTCCCGTACAGGGGGCAGGTATCTGGGGCCAACGTCCTGACTTTC CASSVPYRGQVSGANVLTF
TRBJ1-2 TRBV6-2/TRBV6-3 - - TGTGCCAGCAGCACAGGAACAAGTAACTATGGCTACACCTTC CASSTGTSNYGYTF
TRBJ1-2 TRBV5-4 - - TGTGCCAGCAGCTCGGGGGGGACGGAAGGCTACACCTTC CASSSGGTEGYTF
TRBJ1-5 TRBV13 - - TGTGCCAGCCGCAGGGGCGTTGGGAATCAGCCCCAGCATTTT CASRRGVGNQPQHF
TRBJ1-4 TRBV19 - TRBD1 TGTGCCAGTAGAAAGACAGGGGCTAATGAAAAACTGTTTTTT CASRKTGANEKLFF
TRBJ2-7 TRBV5-1 once - TGCGCCAGCAGCGTACTACAGGGATCCTACGAGCAGTACTTC CASSVLQGSYEQYF
TRBJ2-1 TRBV9 - TRBD2 TGTGCCAGCAGCGGCCACGGGGGGACCTACAATGAGCAGTTCTTC CASSGHGGTYNEQFF
TRBJ2-2 TRBV21-1 - - TGTGCCAGCAGCTGCGAGACTAGCCACGCGAACACCGGGGAGCTGTTTTTT CASSCETSHANTGELFF